This record covers a single T cell receptor (beta chain). Its matching antigen is unknown. Via MiXCR, TCRdb re-called the RT-PCR reads, giving one row per CDR3 protein. The table records some 480,000 distinct CDR3 sequences, 11% of them present only once. The sample belongs to a study of response to subunit inactivated influenza vaccine. General study points: Researchers suggested that each seasonal influenza vaccination recruits few new T cells.

The input for sequencing was PBMCs from blood, taken 40 to 50 days after vaccination. The clonotype comes from a man aged 50 to 59 who received an inactivated influenza vaccine.

CDR3 bases: TGCGCCAGCAGCCCCGTTGGACAGGGAAAAGGCCTTAATGAAAAACTGTTTTTT. It is translated as CASSPVGQGKGLNEKLFF. V and J are TRBV4-1 and TRBJ1-4, with 8 positions matching TRBD1. The CDR3 totals 18 residues. The J segment lost 4 bases and the V segment lost 4 bases, leaving 14 bases of the junction unmatched. Germline V gene lookup returns CDR1 MGHRA and CDR2 YSYEKL.